This TCR beta chain was found in a study of T cells in localized non-small cell lung cancer. The V and J ends lost 7 bases and 7 bases respectively, with 11 bases between them. CDR1 SNHLY and CDR2 FYNNEI come from the germline V gene. The CDR3 runs to 12 residues. Only in-frame clones appear in the TCRdb table, and some are missing; sequencing was by immunoSEQ multiplex PCR. The sample shows about 48,000 clones, roughly 80% of them seen only once. The TCR comes from a man aged 35-75 years with stage I squamous cell lung carcinoma. The J gene is TRBJ2-1, the V gene TRBV2, with a possible D match to TRBD1 (5 bases). The sample in question was peripheral blood, obtained before any cancer treatment. The CDR3: CASKGNVNEQFF. The DNA of the CDR3 is TGTGCCAGCAAGGGGAATGTAAATGAGCAGTTCTTC.